This section outlines one TCR beta chain sequence together with its context. What it recognizes is unknown. The data are from a study of Graves' ophthalmopathy and Graves' hyperthyroidism. At the level of the study: Peripheral blood collection took place at initial diagnosis, before any treatment.

RNA transcripts yielded amplified TCR beta CDR3 regions. Second-round multiplex PCR followed a first-round RT-PCR using HTBI primers. TCRdb used MiXCR to reprocess the multiplex PCR reads, holding one entry per CDR3 protein. The sample records approximately 700,000 distinct CDR3 sequences, about two fifths being singletons. Ophthalmopathy was moderately-to-severely active, CAS at least 3, NOSPECS at least 4, lasting under 3 months. Clinicians made diagnoses from clinical symptoms, serum thyroxine, TRAb, thyroid ultrasound and orbital computed tomography. Notes on the study in general: Ophthalmopathy progression cases were predicted by the model with approximately 71% sensitivity and 72% to 80% specificity.

Trimming took 1 base from V and 0 from J, leaving 13 bases between them. This CDR3 comprises 16 residues. Germline assignment: CDR1 SGHRS and CDR2 YFSETQ. The gene calls are TRBV5-1 and TRBJ1-1; D remains unclear. The receptor comes from an adult man with Graves' ophthalmopathy. Source material: peripheral blood. This CDR3 reads CASSLMGVIMNTEAFF. CDR3 coding DNA: TGCGCCAGCAGCTTGATGGGTGTAATTATGAACACTGAAGCTTTCTTT. The full variable domain, in which reference TRBV5-1 and TRBJ1-1 provide the parts outside the CDR3, is KAGVTQTPRYLIKTRGQQVTLSCSPISGHRSVSWYQQTPGQGLQFLFEYFSETQRNKGNFPGRFSGRQFSNSRSEMNVSTLELGDSALYLCASSLMGVIMNTEAFFGQGTRLTVV.